The clone carrying this TCR beta chain was recorded a few times. The target antigen is unknown. No patient had autoimmune disease or received systemic immunosuppression. Germline-derived CDR1 and CDR2 are SGHKS and YYEKEE (reference sequence). V gave up 0 bases and J gave up 8 bases, with 14 bases separating them. CDR3 size: 14 residues. These data are taken from a study of OX40 agonist ivuxolimab in advanced cancers. The repertoire was sequenced with immunoSEQ multiplex PCR; TCRdb's copy has only in-frame clones and lacks some. The data contain about 82,000 clones, roughly 86% of them singletons. Overall study findings and caveats: Low levels of normalized T-cell clonal expansion also appeared in some nonresponders. Average numbers of expanded clones were greater in CD8+ T cells than in CD4+. CD4+ and CD8+ T cells in blood underwent clonal expansion by week 6 at 0.1 to 3.0 mg/kg.

The sequenced sample was CD4+ or CD8+ T cells sorted from blood, obtained in a trial of the OX40 agonist ivuxolimab. The clonotype was recovered from an adult with an advanced solid tumor such as melanoma, head and neck, liver or kidney cancer. The rearrangement uses TRBV5-5 and TRBJ1-2; D possibly corresponds to TRBD1 (6 bases). The CDR3: CASSLDGGRRGYTF. The CDR3 bases are TGTGCCAGCAGCTTGGATGGGGGGCGCCGAGGCTACACCTTC.